This TCR beta chain was sequenced during a study of neoadjuvant nivolumab and ipilimumab in lung cancer. Study-wide context: Nivolumab 3 mg/kg was given days 1, 15 and 29, plus ipilimumab 1 mg/kg day 1 in combination.

Profiled with immunoSEQ multiplex PCR; TCRdb holds only in-frame clones, not every one. The data contain about 38,000 clones, roughly nine tenths of them singletons. This CDR3 comprises 17 residues. Germline assignment: CDR1 LGHNA and CDR2 YNFKEQ. V lost 5 bases to trimming and J lost 5 bases; unmatched junction nucleotides: 15. Study results and limitations: TCR richness and clonality were higher in tumors than adjacent uninvolved lung. Pathologic regression was not significantly tied to TCR clonality. Resected-tumor TCR richness correlated positively with pretherapy blood richness.

In the case of this clone: Its specificity is unknown.

This chain connects TRBV4-2 to TRBJ2-5, with 9 bases aligning to TRBD2. The sequenced sample was peripheral blood, obtained before neoadjuvant nivolumab, alone or with ipilimumab. This sequence was found in an adult with non-small cell lung cancer. The CDR3 is CASSVAHLTSGYETQYF. As DNA, the CDR3 is TGTGCCAGCAGCGTGGCCCACCTGACTAGCGGTTATGAGACCCAGTACTTC.